Shown below are 21 T cell receptor beta chains from a single sample sequenced in a study of blood T cell repertoires in COVID-19. Repertoires were generated with immunoSEQ multiplex PCR, while TCRdb's copy carries only in-frame clones and drops some. In the table there are roughly 150,000 clones, more than 65% of which are singletons. Sequencing was done on a sample of peripheral blood. These receptors originate from a woman in her forties or fifties with acute or convalescent COVID-19.

This clone has a handful of counts. V usage is TRBV5-1 and J usage is TRBJ2-7, with D perhaps TRBD1 (7 bases). Trimming shortened V by 4 bases and J by 2 bases, and 13 bases separated the two germline ends. The germline CDR1 and CDR2 sequences are SGHRS and YFSETQ. This CDR3 is built from 14 residues. Here the CDR3 DNA reads TGCGCCAGCAGCCACGCGGGACAGCCCTACGAGCAGTACTTC. Translation: CASSHAGQPYEQYF.

The rearrangement uses TRBV21-1 and TRBJ2-1; the table's TRBD2 call for D was not verified on the DNA. TRBV21-1 is recorded as a pseudogene. The CDR3 is 15 residues long. In nucleotides, the CDR3 is TGTGCCAGCAGCAAAGGGCGGGGGGGCCGATATGAGCAGTTCTTC. Translating it yields CASSKGRGGRYEQFF.

This chain uses TRBV15 with TRBJ2-7, with 8 bases matching TRBD2. The CDR3 runs to 16 residues. J was trimmed by 1 base and V by 0 bases; bases with no gene match: 5. The germline V gene has CDR1 LNHNV and CDR2 YYDKDF (reference sequence). The CDR3 loop is CATSRDPTSASYEQYF. For the CDR3, the DNA is TGTGCCACCAGCAGAGATCCGACTAGCGCATCCTACGAGCAGTACTTC.

The rearrangement joins TRBV4-3 to TRBJ2-5, with D possibly being TRBD2 (5 bases). V lost 1 base to trimming and J lost 1 base, with 10 bases between them. In germline, CDR1 is LGHNA, CDR2 YSLEER. CDR3 length: 15 residues. CDR3 region: CASSQGDYLQETQYF. The CDR3 nucleotides read TGCGCCAGCAGCCAAGGAGACTACCTCCAAGAGACCCAGTACTTC.

This chain joins TRBV4-2 and TRBJ2-7; D ambiguous. CDR3 length: 14 residues. The V and J ends lost 1 base and 0 bases respectively, with 7 bases between them. CDR1 is LGHNA, CDR2 YNFKEQ, per germline. In DNA, the CDR3 is TGTGCCAGCAGCCAAGGGTACAGCTCCTACGAGCAGTACTTC. It specifies CASSQGYSSYEQYF.

The rearrangement uses TRBV10-3 and TRBJ2-3, with TRBD1 matching over 9 bases. V lost 9 bases, J lost 0 bases, and 4 bases stayed unmatched. The CDR3 loop spans 14 amino acids. Germline V gives CDR1 ENHRY, CDR2 SYGVKD. CDR3 loop: CAIAGTGSTDTQYF. CDR3 bases: TGTGCCATTGCCGGGACAGGGAGCACAGATACGCAGTATTTT.

V and J are TRBV2 and TRBJ1-1, with a weak D call TRBD1 (6 bases). Trimming pared 6 bases from V and 5 bases from J, leaving 16 bases between. CDR1 SNHLY and CDR2 FYNNEI come from the germline V gene. The CDR3 consists of 14 residues. In DNA, the CDR3 is TGTGCCAGCAGCCCCGAGGGAGGGGGGACTGAAGCTTTCTTT. This sequence encodes CASSPEGGGTEAFF.

This clone was seen a handful of times. J is TRBJ2-1 and V is TRBV7-3; tentatively, D is TRBD2 (5 bases). V lost 5 bases and J 2 bases, leaving 7 bases between the germline ends. From germline, CDR1 is SGHTA and CDR2 FQGTGA. The CDR3 runs 13 residues. In nucleotides, the CDR3 is TGTGCCAGCAGCGCCGGGACCTACAATGAGCAGTTCTTC. Amino acid sequence: CASSAGTYNEQFF.

The chain combines TRBV6-6 with TRBJ1-1; D might be TRBD1 (6 bases). The V end lost 5 bases, the J end lost 3 bases, and 10 bases lay between the germline ends. Germline CDR1 is MNHNY and CDR2 is SVGAGI (reference sequence). CDR3 length: 13 residues. In nucleotides, the CDR3 is TGTGCCAGCAGTACAAACAGGGACACTGAAGCTTTCTTT. Its protein product is CASSTNRDTEAFF.

The chain carries TRBV12-3 or TRBV12-4 and TRBJ2-5, with D hard to call. Trimming removed 3 bases at V and 2 bases at J, with 7 bases between. The length of the CDR3 is 13 residues. CDR3 loop: CASSFYGQETQYF. CDR3 nucleotides: TGTGCCAGCAGTTTTTACGGGCAAGAGACCCAGTACTTC.

The rearrangement links TRBV4-1 to TRBJ1-1; a weak D match, TRBD1 (6 bases). The V end lost 1 base, the J end lost 3 bases, and 9 bases lay between the germline ends. Looked up from germline, CDR1 is MGHRA and CDR2 is YSYEKL. The CDR3 contains 14 residues. DNA for the CDR3: TGCGCCAGCAGCCAAGGGACAGACCACACTGAAGCTTTCTTT. Protein: CASSQGTDHTEAFF.

V is TRBV6-2 or TRBV6-3 and J is TRBJ1-2, with D unclear. The V and J ends lost 6 bases and 4 bases respectively, with 9 bases between them. Looked up from germline, CDR1 is MNHEY and CDR2 is SVGEGT. The CDR3 contains 12 residues. The CDR3 region has the DNA TGTGCCAGCAGCCTGTCCCTCTATGGCTACACCTTC. As protein: CASSLSLYGYTF.

This clone was detected only a few times. V is TRBV11-1 and J is TRBJ1-1; D is uncertain. The CDR3 loop spans 13 amino acids. Trimming stripped 1 base from V and 1 base from J, with 4 bases between. CDR1 SGHAT and CDR2 FQDESV come from the germline V gene (reference sequence). CDR3: CASSLGGNTEAFF. The CDR3 nucleotides read TGTGCCAGCAGCTTAGGAGGGAACACTGAAGCTTTCTTT.

CDR3: CASKGGPASYEQYF. CDR3 nucleotide sequence: TGTGCCAGCAAGGGGGGGCCCGCCTCCTACGAGCAGTACTTC. The rearrangement joins TRBV2 to TRBJ2-7; D might be TRBD2 (7 bases). The CDR3 runs to 14 residues. In germline, CDR1 is SNHLY, CDR2 FYNNEI. V lost 7 bases and J 0 bases, leaving 13 bases between the germline ends.

As DNA, the CDR3 is TGTGCCAGTATGGGACAGACCAATTCACCCCTCCACTTT. It encodes CASMGQTNSPLHF. The chain has TRBV3-1 (or the pseudogene TRBV3-2) and TRBJ1-6; 7 nucleotides line up with TRBD1. There are 13 residues in the CDR3. The V gene's germline CDR1 is LGHDT and CDR2 YNNKEL (reference sequence). Trimming took 9 bases from V and 7 from J; bases not matched to a gene: 6.

The chain joins TRBV28 to TRBJ2-5; 9 bases match TRBD1. J lost 6 bases, V lost 2 bases, and 10 bases had no gene match. From germline, CDR1 is MDHEN and CDR2 SYDVKM. The CDR3 consists of 16 residues. The CDR3 spells CASSLTGTGFRKTQYF. In DNA, the CDR3 is TGTGCCAGCAGTTTAACTGGGACAGGGTTTAGGAAGACCCAGTACTTC.

The V call is TRBV7-2, the J call TRBJ2-1; 9 bases match TRBD1. J lost 3 bases, V lost 4 bases, and 4 bases had no gene match. The CDR3 totals 15 residues. Germline V lookup: CDR1 SGHTA, CDR2 FQGNSA. CDR3 in DNA: TGTGCCAGCAGCTGGGGACAGGGAGACTACAATGAGCAGTTCTTC. Translating it yields CASSWGQGDYNEQFF.

The CDR3 nucleotides are TGTGCCAGCAGCACCGCCGGACAGGGGGGGAATGAGCAGTTCTTC. Its translation: CASSTAGQGGNEQFF. The chain recombines TRBV5-4 with TRBJ2-1; TRBD1 matches 10 bases. Germline values: CDR1 SGHNT, CDR2 YYREEE (reference sequence). This CDR3 region has 15 residues. With 4 bases clipped from V and 7 bases from J, the junction kept 8 bases outside the gene matches.

The rearrangement uses TRBV29-1 and TRBJ1-2; D might be TRBD1 (5 bases). Germline V gene data show CDR1 as SQVTM and CDR2 as ANQGSEA. The CDR3 consists of 11 residues. The ends were cut back, 6 bases at V and 8 bases at J, with 13 bases in the middle. The CDR3 region is CSVLRKGGYTF. CDR3 nucleotides: TGCAGCGTCCTGCGAAAGGGGGGCTACACCTTC.

In DNA form, the CDR3 reads TGCGCCAGCAGCCAAGACGGTTTCAATTCACCCCTCCACTTT. The encoded protein is CASSQDGFNSPLHF. V gene TRBV4-3 combines with J gene TRBJ1-6; D unresolved. In germline, CDR1 is LGHNA, CDR2 YSLEER. The CDR3 is 14 amino acids. Deletions cut 0 bases from V and 7 bases from J, with 7 bases between.

The J gene is TRBJ2-5, the V gene TRBV5-4, with TRBD1 matching 9 bases. This CDR3 has 16 residues. Germline CDR1 SGHNT, CDR2 YYREEE (reference sequence). Trimming cost V 0 bases and J 5 bases; bases outside gene matches: 8. The CDR3 protein is CASSLGTGVGSETQYF. In DNA, the CDR3 is TGTGCCAGCAGCTTGGGGACAGGGGTTGGATCGGAGACCCAGTACTTC.